The rows below give T cell receptor beta chains drawn from one sample of a study of early T cells in non-severe SARS-CoV-2 infection. TCRdb reprocessed the 5' RACE reads via MiXCR and lists one record per CDR3 protein. Of approximately 70,000 distinct CDR3 sequences in the sample, about an eighth are singletons; the top ten hold 5.7%. Source: whole blood, taken at baseline. The source is an adult who was a healthcare worker with PCR-confirmed SARS-CoV-2 infection or an uninfected control (not recorded which). Each CDR3 is given with its conserved first and last residue. The D gene is left open where the match is weak. Rows give clone size only sometimes, using once, few, many, or a class for an expanded clone.

D,V,size,J,CDR3,DNA
NA,TRBV5-5,few,TRBJ1-4,CASSLAGGIGKKLFF,TGTGCCAGCAGCTTGGCCGGGGGGATCGGGAAAAAACTGTTTTTT
NA,TRBV4-2,few,TRBJ2-2,CASSQDVTGGTGELFF,TGTGCCAGCAGCCAAGATGTTACAGGAGGCACCGGGGAGCTGTTTTTT
NA,TRBV29-1,NA,TRBJ1-1,CSVEEGYTEAFF,TGCAGCGTTGAGGAGGGCTACACTGAAGCTTTCTTT
NA,TRBV5-1,NA,TRBJ2-3,CASSLDLGFTDTQYF,TGCGCCAGCAGCTTGGATCTGGGTTTCACAGATACGCAGTATTTT
NA,TRBV20-1,few,TRBJ2-7,CSAKDAIYEQYF,TGCAGTGCTAAGGACGCCATCTACGAGCAGTACTTC
NA,TRBV12-3/TRBV12-4,NA,TRBJ1-3,CASSSLGPFSGNTIYF,TGTGCCAGCAGTTCGCTGGGTCCGTTCTCTGGAAACACCATATATTTT
TRBD2,TRBV20-1,few,TRBJ2-1,CSARPLAGELNEQFF,TGCAGTGCTAGACCCCTGGCGGGGGAGTTGAATGAGCAGTTCTTC
NA,TRBV6-1,NA,TRBJ2-1,CASRKVDEQFF,TGTGCCAGCAGGAAGGTCGATGAGCAGTTCTTC
NA,TRBV5-1,NA,TRBJ2-7,CASSLDWDPLHEQYF,TGCGCCAGCAGCTTGGACTGGGACCCCCTTCACGAGCAGTACTTC
TRBD1,TRBV5-4,many,TRBJ2-3,CASSLAGGADTQYF,TGTGCCAGCAGCTTGGCAGGGGGCGCAGATACGCAGTATTTT
NA,TRBV18,few,TRBJ1-1,CASSPIHSTEAFF,TGTGCCAGCTCACCCATTCACAGTACTGAAGCTTTCTTT
NA,TRBV27,few,TRBJ2-3,CASAIRHLASTDTQYF,TGTGCCAGCGCGATCCGGCACCTAGCGAGCACAGATACGCAGTATTTT
NA,TRBV10-3,NA,TRBJ2-4,CAIRRDVTKNIQYF,TGTGCCATCAGGCGGGACGTAACCAAAAACATTCAGTACTTC
NA,TRBV18,few,TRBJ1-1,CASSPLPKPNTEAFF,TGTGCCAGCTCACCCCTTCCCAAACCGAACACTGAAGCTTTCTTT
NA,TRBV5-4,NA,TRBJ2-6,CASSPEAFSGANVLTF,TGTGCCAGCAGCCCGGAGGCTTTCTCTGGGGCCAACGTCCTGACTTTC
TRBD2,TRBV5-1,few,TRBJ2-1,CASSRTSGDYNEQFF,TGCGCCAGCAGCCGGACTAGCGGGGACTACAATGAGCAGTTCTTC
NA,TRBV12-3/TRBV12-4,many,TRBJ1-5,CASSLAGNQPQHF,TGTGCCAGCAGTTTAGCAGGGAATCAGCCCCAGCATTTT
NA,TRBV20-1,few,TRBJ1-2,CSAIEGVKDGYTF,TGCAGTGCTATCGAAGGGGTTAAAGATGGCTACACCTTC
TRBD1,TRBV3-1,few,TRBJ1-6,CASSHGGQGYSPLHF,TGTGCCAGCAGCCACGGCGGACAGGGCTATTCACCCCTCCACTTT
TRBD2,TRBV6-2/TRBV6-3,few,TRBJ2-7,CASISQREPPYEQYF,TGTGCCAGCATTTCCCAGCGGGAGCCCCCCTACGAGCAGTACTTC
NA,TRBV29-1,few,TRBJ1-2,CSVDPGTAYGYTF,TGCAGCGTTGATCCCGGGACGGCCTATGGCTACACCTTC
NA,TRBV30,few,TRBJ2-7,CAWSVHRQLKYEQYF,TGTGCCTGGAGTGTACACAGACAGCTTAAGTACGAGCAGTACTTC
TRBD2,TRBV29-1,few,TRBJ2-5,CSVGAAGGRETQYF,TGCAGCGTTGGTGCTGCGGGGGGCCGGGAGACCCAGTACTTC
TRBD2,TRBV7-8,NA,TRBJ2-3,CASSSGLATSTDTQYF,TGTGCCAGCAGCTCGGGACTAGCCACCTCCACAGATACGCAGTATTTT
TRBD1,TRBV10-3,few,TRBJ2-7,CAISRQGSYEQYF,TGTGCCATCAGTCGACAGGGATCCTACGAGCAGTACTTC
NA,TRBV11-3,many,TRBJ2-1,CASSSASFEQFF,TGTGCCAGCAGCTCCGCTTCTTTTGAGCAGTTCTTC
NA,TRBV5-1,many,TRBJ2-5,CASSFGQDQETQYF,TGCGCCAGCAGCTTCGGGCAGGACCAAGAGACCCAGTACTTC
NA,TRBV6-2/TRBV6-3,few,TRBJ2-2,CASSYVRAGELFF,TGTGCCAGCAGTTACGTACGGGCCGGGGAGCTGTTTTTT